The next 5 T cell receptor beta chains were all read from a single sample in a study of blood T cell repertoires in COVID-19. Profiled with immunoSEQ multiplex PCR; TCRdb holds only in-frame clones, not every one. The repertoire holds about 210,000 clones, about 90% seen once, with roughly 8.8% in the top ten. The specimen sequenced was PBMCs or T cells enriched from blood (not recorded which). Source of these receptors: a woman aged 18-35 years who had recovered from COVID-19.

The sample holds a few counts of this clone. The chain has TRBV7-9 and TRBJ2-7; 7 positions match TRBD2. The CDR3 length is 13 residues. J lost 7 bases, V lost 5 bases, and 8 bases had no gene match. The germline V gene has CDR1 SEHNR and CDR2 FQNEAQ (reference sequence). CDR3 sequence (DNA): TGTGCCAGCAGCCTGGGGGGGGTGCAGGAGCAGTACTTC. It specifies CASSLGGVQEQYF.

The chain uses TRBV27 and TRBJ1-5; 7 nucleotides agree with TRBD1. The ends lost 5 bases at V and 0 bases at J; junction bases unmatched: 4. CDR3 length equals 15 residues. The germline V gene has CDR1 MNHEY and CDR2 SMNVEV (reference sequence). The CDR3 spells CASSPTGNSNQPQHF. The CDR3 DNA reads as TGTGCCAGCAGTCCGACAGGGAATAGCAATCAGCCCCAGCATTTT.

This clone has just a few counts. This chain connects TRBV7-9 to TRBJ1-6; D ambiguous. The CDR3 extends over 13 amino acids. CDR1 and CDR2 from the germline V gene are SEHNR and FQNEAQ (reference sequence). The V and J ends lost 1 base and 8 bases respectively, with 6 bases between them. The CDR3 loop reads CASSLGRDSPLHF. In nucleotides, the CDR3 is TGTGCCAGCAGCTTAGGGAGGGATTCACCCCTCCACTTT.

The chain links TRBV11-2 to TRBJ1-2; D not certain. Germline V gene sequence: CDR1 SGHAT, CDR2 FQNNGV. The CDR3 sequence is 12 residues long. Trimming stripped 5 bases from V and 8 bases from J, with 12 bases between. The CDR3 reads CASSPEGSGYTF. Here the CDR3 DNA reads TGTGCCAGCAGCCCAGAGGGCAGCGGCTACACCTTC.

This chain's CDR3 is CASKLQGRSYNEQFF. CDR3 bases: TGTGCCAGTAAGCTACAGGGAAGATCCTACAATGAGCAGTTCTTC. The J gene is TRBJ2-1, the V gene TRBV19; D may be TRBD1 (6 bases). The CDR3 consists of 15 residues. With 7 bases removed from V and 1 base from J, the gap between germline ends came to 14 bases. The germline V gene encodes CDR1 LNHDA and CDR2 SQIVND (reference sequence).